This T cell receptor beta chain was found in a study of blood T cell repertoires in COVID-19. On the study more broadly: The analysed material was cDNA or gDNA that came from T cells, B-cell-depleted T cells, or PBMCs.

One Seattle source followed patients from active infection through their disease course. Generated by immunoSEQ multiplex PCR, the TCRdb table keeps only in-frame clones and is missing some. The table records some 520,000 clones, 89% of them present only once. CDR1 is SGHRS and CDR2 is YFSETQ in the germline V gene. This CDR3 has 15 residues. V dropped 5 bases and J dropped 3 bases, with 15 bases sitting between them. Sequences were obtained from peripheral blood. This chain links TRBV5-1 with TRBJ1-5; possible D gene TRBD1, 5 bases. This TCR was sampled from a man aged 18 to 30 with COVID-19, enrolled during active disease. The chain's CDR3 is CASSLTGAFNQPQHF. The CDR3 DNA is TGCGCCAGCAGTCTCACAGGAGCCTTCAATCAGCCCCAGCATTTT.